The 29 T cell receptor beta chains given below trace back to one sample, sequenced in a study of shared clonotypes between healthy human individuals. The table came from immunoSEQ multiplex PCR; TCRdb's copy has only in-frame clones and leaves some out. The table records roughly 1,800,000 clones, approximately 95% of them present only once. CD8 cells regarded as naive lacked CD45RO, were positively chosen for CCR7, and omitted terminally differentiated effector memory CD45RA+ cells. Material: naive CD8+ T cells sorted from blood. These receptors were collected from a man younger than 35 in good health.

The rearrangement uses TRBV9 and TRBJ2-2; TRBD2 might be the D (6 bases). Deletions cut 2 bases from V and 1 base from J, with 9 bases between. CDR3 length: 15 amino acids. Per germline, CDR1 SGDLS and CDR2 YYNGEE. This CDR3 is CASSVAGLNTGELFF. In nucleotides, the CDR3 is TGTGCCAGCAGCGTTGCGGGGTTGAACACCGGGGAGCTGTTTTTT.

The V gene is TRBV5-1, the J gene TRBJ2-5, with TRBD2 as a possible D gene (6 bases). Germline V CDR1 and CDR2: SGHRS, YFSETQ. Trimming stripped 4 bases from V and 0 bases from J, with 25 bases between. The CDR3 spans 19 residues. The CDR3: CASSLGRPKEGVYQETQYF. CDR3 sequence (DNA): TGCGCCAGCAGCCTGGGACGGCCGAAGGAGGGCGTGTACCAAGAGACCCAGTACTTC.

DNA of the CDR3: TGTGCCAGCAGTTGGCTGGAACGCGGGGAGCTGTTTTTT. It is translated as CASSWLERGELFF. The rearrangement uses TRBV6-5 and TRBJ2-2; D not certain. Germline CDR1 MNHEY, CDR2 SVGAGI. This CDR3 spans 13 amino acids. V lost 4 bases and J lost 7, with 10 bases in between.

This sequence joins TRBV2 and TRBJ2-7; 10 nucleotides match TRBD2. CDR1 SNHLY and CDR2 FYNNEI come from the germline V gene. The V and J ends lost 6 bases and 4 bases, in that order; junction bases with no gene match: 9. This CDR3 spans 15 amino acids. CDR3 nucleotide sequence: TGTGCCAGCAGGCCCGGCCCAGCGGGGGGGTACGAGCAGTACTTC. It is translated as CASRPGPAGGYEQYF.

This rearrangement joins TRBV4-1 to TRBJ2-7; D is perhaps TRBD1 (6 bases). The ends were cut back, 3 bases at V and 5 bases at J, with 14 bases in the middle. The germline V gene has CDR1 MGHRA and CDR2 YSYEKL. CDR3 length equals 14 residues. CDR3 coding DNA: TGCGCCAGCAGCCAGACACAGGGAGTCGACGAGCAGTACTTC. Encoded protein: CASSQTQGVDEQYF.

This rearrangement joins TRBV2 to TRBJ2-7, with TRBD2 as a possible D gene (6 bases). Germline V gene data show CDR1 as SNHLY and CDR2 as FYNNEI. V was clipped by 4 bases and J by 0 bases, with 13 bases between them. The CDR3 contains 15 residues. CDR3 bases: TGTGCCAGCAGTGGTGCGGGGAAGAGCTCCTACGAGCAGTACTTC. It translates to CASSGAGKSSYEQYF.

The V and J genes are TRBV5-6 and TRBJ1-6; no firm D call. CDR1 and CDR2 (germline): SGHDT, YYEEEE. The germline V and J ends were trimmed by 4 bases and 9 bases, with 14 bases remaining between them. The CDR3 has 14 residues. The CDR3 sequence is CASSPWAVGSPLHF. CDR3 coding DNA: TGTGCCAGCAGCCCATGGGCCGTCGGTTCACCCCTCCACTTT.

V is TRBV7-2 and J is TRBJ2-3; 7 bases line up with TRBD2. Germline V gene data show CDR1 as SGHTA and CDR2 as FQGNSA. This CDR3 comprises 14 residues. J gave up 2 bases and V 5 bases, and 4 bases lay outside the gene matches. The CDR3 DNA follows: TGTGCCAGCAGCCCGGGGGGATACACAGATACGCAGTATTTT. The encoded protein is CASSPGGYTDTQYF.

V and J are TRBV2 and TRBJ2-7; 7 bases map to TRBD2. V lost 6 bases, J lost 2 bases, and 10 bases stayed unmatched. The germline gives CDR1 SNHLY, CDR2 FYNNEI. CDR3 size: 15 residues. The CDR3 DNA reads as TGTGCCAGCAGCAACCGGGACTACTCCCCCTACGAGCAGTACTTC. Its translation: CASSNRDYSPYEQYF.

This chain links TRBV12-2 with TRBJ2-7; the D call TRBD2 from the table was never checked on the DNA. TRBV12-2 is termed a pseudogene. The CDR3 spans 15 residues. CDR3 sequence (DNA): TGTGCAAGTCGCCCCAGGGAGGGGATGTCCTACGAGCAGTACTTC. Amino acids: CASRPREGMSYEQYF.

This chain links TRBV21-1 with TRBJ2-1; TRBD1, the D gene given by the table, was not confirmed from the DNA. TRBV21-1 is an annotated pseudogene. There are 15 residues in the CDR3. The CDR3 sequence is CASSTPGQGADEQFF. The CDR3 bases are TGTGCCAGCAGCACTCCGGGACAGGGGGCCGATGAGCAGTTCTTC.

The rearrangement links TRBV7-2 to TRBJ1-1, with D hard to call. In germline, CDR1 is SGHTA, CDR2 FQGNSA. The V and J ends lost 2 bases and 6 bases respectively, with 10 bases between them. CDR3 size: 13 residues. The DNA of the CDR3 is TGTGCCAGCAGCTTAACCCCCAGTCCTGAAGCTTTCTTT. This codes for CASSLTPSPEAFF.

Turning to this clone: A much bigger clone sits one base away, suggesting this may be a read error. Additional DNA sequences in this sample encode the identical CDR3. The chain combines TRBV9 with TRBJ2-3; no clear D. This CDR3 is built from 11 residues. CDR1 is SGDLS, CDR2 YYNGEE, per germline. V shed 4 bases and J shed 3 bases, with 3 bases lying between them. This chain's CDR3 is CASSSTDTQYF. The CDR3 DNA is TGTGCCAGCAGCTCAACAGATACGCAGTATTTT.

For this clone: Other DNA sequences in this specimen translate into the identical CDR3. V is TRBV9 and J is TRBJ2-1; 7 bases match TRBD2. Trimming removed 0 bases from V and 4 bases from J; junction bases left unmatched: 4. Germline V CDR1 and CDR2: SGDLS, YYNGEE. The CDR3 length is 15 residues. As DNA, the CDR3 is TGTGCCAGCAGCGTAGGCGGGAGTGGTTACAATGAGCAGTTCTTC. This gives the protein CASSVGGSGYNEQFF. Supplemented by reference TRBV9 and TRBJ2-1, the full variable domain reads DSGVTQTPKHLITATGQRVTLRCSPRSGDLSVYWYQQSLDQGLQFLIQYYNGEERAKGNILERFSAQQFPDLHSELNLSSLELGDSALYFCASSVGGSGYNEQFFGPGTRLTVL.

The chain joins TRBV5-1 to TRBJ2-7, with D tentatively TRBD2 (5 bases). With 4 bases removed from V and 2 bases from J, the gap between germline ends came to 10 bases. Germline values: CDR1 SGHRS, CDR2 YFSETQ. The length of the CDR3 is 13 residues. The CDR3 loop reads CASSPVATYEQYF. CDR3 DNA: TGCGCCAGCAGCCCGGTAGCGACCTACGAGCAGTACTTC.

This clone came up once. The rearrangement joins TRBV11-2 to TRBJ2-1; 8 bases fit TRBD2. The V gene end was trimmed by 1 base and the J gene end by 9 bases; junction bases not matched to a gene: 5. The CDR3 is made up of 14 amino acids. Germline-derived CDR1 and CDR2 are SGHAT and FQNNGV. This CDR3 is CASSLATGGAEQFF. DNA for the CDR3: TGTGCCAGCAGCTTAGCGACGGGGGGGGCTGAGCAGTTCTTC.

Regarding this clone: Other DNA sequences in this specimen translate into the identical CDR3. The gene calls are TRBV7-9 and TRBJ1-2; TRBD1 matches 9 bases. Losses at the gene ends were 1 base for V and 5 bases for J; bases not matched to a gene: 2. Germline CDR1 reads SEHNR; CDR2 reads FQNEAQ (reference sequence). The CDR3 length is 14 residues. The DNA of the CDR3 is TGTGCCAGCAGCTTAGAAGGGACAGGGTATGGCTACACCTTC. This gives the protein CASSLEGTGYGYTF.

V and J are TRBV10-2 and TRBJ1-1; D may be TRBD1 (5 bases). This CDR3 contains 12 residues. Germline CDR1 is WSHSY and CDR2 is SAAADI. The germline V and J ends were trimmed by 7 bases and 2 bases, with 8 bases remaining between them. Written as DNA, the CDR3 is TGCGCCAGCACCGGGGCTAACACTGAAGCTTTCTTT. Its translation: CASTGANTEAFF.

This clone was detected only a few times. The rearrangement uses TRBV11-2 and TRBJ1-6, with unresolved D. V was trimmed by 4 bases and J by 10 bases, leaving 17 bases between them. CDR3 length equals 15 residues. Per germline, CDR1 SGHAT and CDR2 FQNNGV. As DNA, the CDR3 is TGTGCCAGCAGCTCCATCCGCCGGGAAGGGTCACCCCTCCACTTT. Its protein product is CASSSIRREGSPLHF.

V and J are TRBV11-2 and TRBJ2-1; unclear D gene. CDR3 length: 15 residues. The germline V gene has CDR1 SGHAT and CDR2 FQNNGV. V was pared by 6 bases and J by 0 bases, with 12 bases between. CDR3 residues: CASSSTWSSYNEQFF. The CDR3 bases are TGTGCCAGCAGTTCAACCTGGAGCTCCTACAATGAGCAGTTCTTC.

The chain joins TRBV14 to TRBJ2-7; perhaps TRBD1 as D (6 bases). The CDR3 covers 13 residues. Trimming took off 6 bases at V and 3 bases at J, with 12 bases between the two ends. Germline CDR1 is SGHDN and CDR2 is FVKESK. The CDR3 is CASRPTGDYEQYF. DNA for the CDR3: TGTGCCAGCAGGCCGACAGGAGACTACGAGCAGTACTTC.

Concerning this clone: Additional DNA sequences in this sample encode the identical CDR3. V and J are TRBV9 and TRBJ1-1, with no clear D. Germline V gene data show CDR1 as SGDLS and CDR2 as YYNGEE. V was clipped by 0 bases and J by 1 base, with 7 bases between them. This CDR3 is built from 14 residues. The CDR3 DNA reads as TGTGCCAGCAGCGTAGATGGAGGGAACACTGAAGCTTTCTTT. Protein: CASSVDGGNTEAFF. The full variable domain, in which reference TRBV9 and TRBJ1-1 provide the parts outside the CDR3, is DSGVTQTPKHLITATGQRVTLRCSPRSGDLSVYWYQQSLDQGLQFLIQYYNGEERAKGNILERFSAQQFPDLHSELNLSSLELGDSALYFCASSVDGGNTEAFFGQGTRLTVV.

The CDR3 region is CASSLVSNEQFF. DNA of the CDR3: TGTGCCAGCAGCTTAGTAAGCAATGAGCAGTTCTTC. The chain employs TRBV7-2 and TRBJ2-1; D unresolved. V shed 1 base and J shed 6 bases, with 4 bases lying between them. The CDR3 contains 12 residues. The V gene's germline CDR1 is SGHTA and CDR2 FQGNSA.

This chain joins TRBV2 and TRBJ2-7; TRBD2 agrees at 7 bases. This CDR3 comprises 15 residues. Germline values: CDR1 SNHLY, CDR2 FYNNEI. The V gene end was trimmed by 3 bases and the J gene end by 0 bases; junction bases not matched to a gene: 5. The CDR3 is CASSEAGAGSYEQYF. CDR3 in DNA: TGTGCCAGCAGTGAGGCGGGAGCTGGCTCCTACGAGCAGTACTTC.

The CDR3 DNA reads as TGTGCCAGCAGTTTATGGGCCGGGTGGGCGACTAATGAAAAACTGTTTTTT. The encoded protein is CASSLWAGWATNEKLFF. This chain connects TRBV28 to TRBJ1-4; D remains ambiguous. CDR3 length equals 17 residues. Trimming pared 0 bases from V and 2 bases from J, leaving 13 bases between. The germline V gene has CDR1 MDHEN and CDR2 SYDVKM.

This chain joins TRBV27 and TRBJ2-1; D possibly corresponds to TRBD2 (5 bases). The CDR3 extends over 16 amino acids. V lost 6 bases, J lost 0 bases, and 15 bases lay in between. Germline-derived CDR1 and CDR2 are MNHEY and SMNVEV (reference sequence). The CDR3 protein is CASRSSGYSSYNEQFF. CDR3 DNA: TGTGCCAGCAGGTCCAGCGGTTATAGCTCCTACAATGAGCAGTTCTTC.

The J gene is TRBJ2-2, the V gene TRBV10-3; 13 bases align to TRBD2. This CDR3 region has 20 residues. Germline trimming cut 3 bases from V and 6 bases from J; bases unmatched to any gene: 16. Germline V gives CDR1 ENHRY, CDR2 SYGVKD. The DNA for the CDR3 is TGTGCCATCAGTGAACAAAAAACCGGGACTAGCGGGATATATTCCGGGGAGCTGTTTTTT. It specifies CAISEQKTGTSGIYSGELFF.

J is TRBJ2-1 and V is TRBV27; either TRBD1 or TRBD2 may fit D (6 bases each). The CDR3 contains 13 residues. Germline loops: CDR1 MNHEY, CDR2 SMNVEV (reference sequence). V was trimmed by 7 bases and J by 8 bases, leaving 15 bases between them. The CDR3 DNA is TGTGCCAGCACCGGGGGCCCAGAGGATGAGCAGTTCTTC. Encoded protein: CASTGGPEDEQFF.

Concerning this clone itself: This same CDR3 is encoded by further DNA sequences in the sample. V usage is TRBV5-1 and J usage is TRBJ1-1; D remains ambiguous. The CDR3 is 12 amino acids. Germline V gene data show CDR1 as SGHRS and CDR2 as YFSETQ. Deletions cut 0 bases from V and 4 bases from J, with 4 bases between. The CDR3 sequence is CASSLVGTEAFF. For the CDR3, the DNA is TGCGCCAGCAGCTTGGTGGGCACTGAAGCTTTCTTT.